The T cell receptor beta chain described here comes from a study of T cells in Graves' hyperthyroidism and ophthalmopathy. Study summary: Peripheral blood collection took place at initial diagnosis, before any treatment.

RNA transcripts yielded amplified TCR beta CDR3 regions. HTBI primers drove first-round RT-PCR of the TCR CDR3. MiXCR was run by TCRdb on the multiplex PCR reads, yielding one entry per CDR3 protein. Seen here are around 490,000 distinct CDR3 sequences, nearly 20% observed once, and the top ten hold 45% to 50%. Looked up from germline, CDR1 is MNHNY and CDR2 is SVGAGI (reference sequence). There are 16 residues in the CDR3. Losses at the gene ends were 2 bases for V and 5 bases for J; bases not matched to a gene: 7. The chain carries TRBV6-6 and TRBJ2-1, with 9 positions matching TRBD1. The sequence was obtained from a man aged 40-55 years with Graves' ophthalmopathy. Sequenced input: blood. The CDR3 DNA reads TGTGCCAGCAGTTACCCTACTGGGACAGGGAACAATGAGCAGTTCTTC. This sequence encodes CASSYPTGTGNNEQFF.